Each of the 27 T cell receptor beta chains below was sequenced from the same sample in a study of blood T cell repertoires in COVID-19. Libraries were prepared by immunoSEQ multiplex PCR; TCRdb keeps only in-frame clonotypes and omits some of them. The table includes 80,000 or so clones, 80% to 90% detected once. Sequencing used peripheral blood. The receptor source for this set is a human donor in a cohort sampled during active COVID-19.

This chain links TRBV29-1 with TRBJ2-5; 7 bases are shared with TRBD1. CDR1 and CDR2 from the germline V gene are SQVTM and ANQGSEA. This CDR3 has 12 residues. The junction had 3 bases not matched to a gene; V was cut back by 6 bases and J by 2 bases. Here the CDR3 DNA reads TGCAGCGTGACAGGGTGGCAAGAGACCCAGTACTTC. Amino acid sequence: CSVTGWQETQYF.

The chain joins TRBV9 to TRBJ2-7; 7 nucleotides align to TRBD1. After removal of 4 bases from V and 6 bases from J, the junction contained 7 bases not matched to a gene. Germline values: CDR1 SGDLS, CDR2 YYNGEE. CDR3 length: 13 amino acids. The CDR3 nucleotides read TGTGCCAGCAGCCCCCGGGACAGACTCGAGCAGTACTTC. Residues: CASSPRDRLEQYF.

The V gene is TRBV28, the J gene TRBJ2-1; D is perhaps TRBD1 (6 bases). The CDR3 spans 16 residues. Per germline, CDR1 MDHEN and CDR2 SYDVKM. The V end was cut by 7 bases, the J end by 3 bases, with 19 bases between. CDR3 nucleotides: TGTGCCAGCACCCCGGACCAGGGGACGAGCTACAATGAGCAGTTCTTC. As protein: CASTPDQGTSYNEQFF.

The chain links TRBV29-1 to TRBJ2-7; no definite D call. The CDR3 length is 12 residues. V was cut by 4 bases and J by 7 bases, with 14 bases left in between. The germline CDR1 and CDR2 sequences are SQVTM and ANQGSEA. CDR3 sequence: CSVGPHPGEQYF. The DNA of the CDR3 is TGCAGCGTTGGTCCCCATCCCGGGGAGCAGTACTTC.

The J gene is TRBJ1-5, the V gene TRBV6-2 or TRBV6-3; the D gene is possibly TRBD1 (5 bases). CDR3 length: 16 amino acids. V was trimmed by 4 bases and J by 0 bases, leaving 13 bases between them. In germline, CDR1 is MNHEY, CDR2 SVGEGT. The CDR3 DNA sequence: TGTGCCAGCAGTTGGCGGGGGATATATAGCAATCAGCCCCAGCATTTT. This gives the protein CASSWRGIYSNQPQHF.

This clone occurred once. The V call is TRBV4-3, the J call TRBJ2-7; D call uncertain. V gave up 1 base and J gave up 4 bases, with 20 bases separating them. Germline CDR1 is LGHNA and CDR2 is YSLEER. CDR3 length equals 17 residues. In DNA, the CDR3 is TGCGCCAGCAGCCAAGTATATGAGGCTCCCCGACCTTACGAGCAGTACTTC. Amino acid sequence: CASSQVYEAPRPYEQYF.

This chain links TRBV21-1 with TRBJ2-5; TRBD1 is taken as the D call from the table, unchecked against the DNA. TRBV21-1 is a recognized pseudogene. The CDR3 loop spans 14 amino acids. The CDR3 DNA reads TGTGCCAGCAGCAAAACCGGGACACAAGAGACCCAGTACTTC. This sequence encodes CASSKTGTQETQYF.

V usage is TRBV21-1 and J usage is TRBJ1-3. TRBV21-1 is designated a pseudogene. CDR3 size: 14 residues. This CDR3 reads CASSKRGTGNTIYF. The CDR3 DNA follows: TGTGCCAGCAGCAAACGGGGGACTGGAAACACCATATATTTT.

This chain uses TRBV19 with TRBJ2-1; no clear D. The germline V and J ends were trimmed by 7 bases and 6 bases, with 7 bases remaining between them. This CDR3 is 11 amino acids long. CDR1 LNHDA and CDR2 SQIVND come from the germline V gene (reference sequence). The CDR3 reads CASKSINEQFF. The CDR3 region has the DNA TGTGCCAGTAAATCCATCAATGAGCAGTTCTTC.

The genes are TRBV18 and TRBJ2-1, with 7 positions matching TRBD2. Looked up from germline, CDR1 is KGHSH and CDR2 is LQKENI. The ends lost 4 bases at V and 6 bases at J; junction bases unmatched: 6. The CDR3 runs 14 residues. CDR3: CASSQRRGGNEQFF. The CDR3 nucleotides read TGTGCCAGCTCACAACGACGCGGGGGCAATGAGCAGTTCTTC.

The rearrangement uses TRBV3-1 (or the pseudogene TRBV3-2) and TRBJ2-1; 11 bases map to TRBD2. After removal of 4 bases from V and 1 base from J, the junction contained 9 bases not matched to a gene. This CDR3 is 18 amino acids long. Germline V gives CDR1 LGHDT, CDR2 YNNKEL (reference sequence). Here the CDR3 reads CASSLRTSGSTSYNEQFF. CDR3 in DNA: TGTGCCAGCAGCCTTCGGACTAGCGGGTCGACTTCCTACAATGAGCAGTTCTTC.

The chain employs TRBV6-5 and TRBJ2-5, with TRBD1 identical over 8 bases. With V trimmed by 6 bases and J by 5 bases, 11 bases remained unmatched. In germline, CDR1 is MNHEY, CDR2 SVGAGI. This CDR3 is built from 15 residues. CDR3 DNA: TGTGCCAGCAGAAGGAGGACAGGGCTGCGGGAGACCCAGTACTTC. Amino acid sequence: CASRRRTGLRETQYF.

The V gene is TRBV18, the J gene TRBJ2-7; maybe TRBD2 (7 bases). V was shortened by 3 bases and J by 5 bases, with 11 bases between the two germline ends. The CDR3 extends over 13 amino acids. Germline CDR1 is KGHSH and CDR2 is LQKENI. The DNA of the CDR3 is TGTGCCAGCTCACCGGGGGGGCAAGACGAGCAGTACTTC. Its translation: CASSPGGQDEQYF.

The chain uses TRBV5-6 and TRBJ2-1; D is ambiguous. The CDR3 runs to 13 residues. The V gene lost 0 bases and the J gene lost 4 bases, with 5 bases spanning the gap. The germline V gene has CDR1 SGHDT and CDR2 YYEEEE. The CDR3, as DNA: TGTGCCAGCAGCTTGGATCGGTACAATGAGCAGTTCTTC. The encoded protein is CASSLDRYNEQFF. Using reference TRBV5-6 and TRBJ2-1 for the parts outside the CDR3, the full variable domain is DAGVTQSPTHLIKTRGQQVTLRCSPKSGHDTVSWYQQALGQGPQFIFQYYEEEERQRGNFPDRFSGHQFPNYSSELNVNALLLGDSALYLCASSLDRYNEQFFGPGTRLTVL.

The chain is built from TRBV7-8 and TRBJ2-1, with D possibly matching TRBD2 (6 bases). V was pared by 4 bases and J by 5 bases, with 18 bases between. Germline V gives CDR1 SGHVS, CDR2 FQNEAQ. The CDR3 loop spans 16 amino acids. The DNA for the CDR3 is TGTGCCAGCAGCTCCCTCACCTGGCGGGGCAACAATGAGCAGTTCTTC. It translates to CASSSLTWRGNNEQFF.

The rearrangement links TRBV19 to TRBJ2-5; D gene uncertain. CDR1 LNHDA and CDR2 SQIVND come from the germline V gene (reference sequence). CDR3 size: 17 residues. V lost 5 bases and J lost 1, with 20 bases in between. CDR3 residues: CASSPTLGRAFQETQYF. The DNA for the CDR3 is TGTGCCAGTAGTCCAACCCTGGGCAGAGCCTTCCAAGAGACCCAGTACTTC.

This rearrangement joins TRBV19 to TRBJ1-5; D uncertain. Germline values: CDR1 LNHDA, CDR2 SQIVND (reference sequence). Trimming stripped 0 bases from V and 4 bases from J, with 7 bases between. The CDR3 consists of 14 residues. CDR3 bases: TGTGCCAGTAGTATAGACAGGTTTAATCAGCCCCAGCATTTT. Its protein product is CASSIDRFNQPQHF.

This clone is medium-sized. This sequence joins TRBV25-1 and TRBJ2-1, with D possibly matching TRBD1 (5 bases). V lost 6 bases and J lost 7, with 10 bases in between. CDR3 length: 12 residues. Germline-derived CDR1 and CDR2 are MGHDK and SYGVNS. CDR3 bases: TGTGCCAGCAGCGGACATCAAAATGAGCAGTTCTTC. Translated: CASSGHQNEQFF.

This clone was recorded many times. The chain carries TRBV2 and TRBJ2-7; D is perhaps TRBD1 (6 bases). Per the germline V gene, CDR1 is SNHLY and CDR2 is FYNNEI. V lost 7 bases, J lost 2 bases, and 15 bases lay in between. The length of the CDR3 is 14 residues. The CDR3 bases are TGTGCCAGCACCCCCAGGGACATGACCTACGAGCAGTACTTC. Encoded protein: CASTPRDMTYEQYF. The variable domain in full, with the rest retrieved from reference TRBV2 and TRBJ2-7, is EPEVTQTPSHQVTQMGQEVILRCVPISNHLYFYWYRQILGQKVEFLVSFYNNEISEKSEIFDDQFSVERPDGSNFTLKIRSTKLEDSAMYFCASTPRDMTYEQYFGPGTRLTVT.

This sequence joins TRBV4-3 and TRBJ2-5; a possible D gene is TRBD1 (5 bases). V was trimmed by 4 bases and J by 3 bases, leaving 9 bases between them. The CDR3 totals 13 residues. CDR1 is LGHNA, CDR2 YSLEER, per germline. The CDR3 DNA is TGCGCCAGCAGCCGAAGCAGGGAAGAGACCCAGTACTTC. This encodes CASSRSREETQYF.

The V gene is TRBV2, the J gene TRBJ2-7; D might be TRBD2 (8 bases). This CDR3 comprises 12 residues. Per the germline V gene, CDR1 is SNHLY and CDR2 is FYNNEI. In nucleotides, the CDR3 is TGTACGGGAGGGGGCGCCCGGGGCGAGCAGTACTTC. It yields the protein CTGGGARGEQYF.

The rearrangement uses TRBV6-2 or TRBV6-3 and TRBJ2-7; perhaps TRBD2 as D (5 bases). CDR1 MNHEY and CDR2 SVGEGT come from the germline V gene. The CDR3 extends over 16 amino acids. Trimming left V 6 bases short and J 0 bases short, with 18 bases between. CDR3 sequence (DNA): TGTGCCAGCAGCCTCGGGGTGGGCGAGAGCTCCTACGAGCAGTACTTC. Its translation is CASSLGVGESSYEQYF.

The J gene is TRBJ1-5, the V gene TRBV19; D perhaps matches TRBD1 (5 bases). Germline V CDR1 and CDR2: LNHDA, SQIVND (reference sequence). The V and J ends lost 9 bases and 1 base respectively, with 13 bases between them. The CDR3 spans 14 residues. CDR3 DNA: TGTGCCAGCAGGGAGGGACGGAGCAATCAGCCCCAGCATTTT. Its protein is CASREGRSNQPQHF.

The chain is built from TRBV5-1 and TRBJ2-3, with 11 bases lining up with TRBD2. The CDR3 runs to 15 residues. CDR1 SGHRS and CDR2 YFSETQ come from the germline V gene. J was trimmed by 1 base and V by 4 bases; bases with no gene match: 2. The CDR3 loop reads CASSKGLAGTDTQYF. The DNA for the CDR3 is TGCGCCAGCAGCAAGGGACTAGCGGGCACAGATACGCAGTATTTT.

The V and J genes are TRBV11-3 and TRBJ2-3; possibly TRBD1 for D (5 bases). The CDR3 runs to 14 residues. The germline V and J ends were trimmed by 1 base and 2 bases, with 7 bases remaining between them. Germline-derived CDR1 and CDR2 are SGHNT and YENEEA. CDR3 in amino acids: CASSLARDTDTQYF. The CDR3 DNA reads TGTGCCAGCAGCTTAGCCAGGGACACAGATACGCAGTATTTT.

This chain's CDR3 is CASSFQGINNSPLHF. For the CDR3, the DNA is TGTGCCAGCAGCTTTCAGGGGATTAATAATTCACCCCTCCACTTT. This chain links TRBV5-4 with TRBJ1-6; D possibly corresponds to TRBD1 (6 bases). The ends were cut back, 2 bases at V and 5 bases at J, with 11 bases in the middle. Germline CDR1 is SGHNT and CDR2 is YYREEE (reference sequence). The CDR3 has 15 residues.

The chain recombines TRBV12-3 or TRBV12-4 with TRBJ1-1, with TRBD1 matching over 7 bases. CDR3 length equals 13 residues. V lost 5 bases, J lost 7 bases, and 7 bases stayed unmatched. DNA of the CDR3: TGTGCCAGCAGTCTCCTGACAGGGCATGAAGCTTTCTTT. It encodes CASSLLTGHEAFF.